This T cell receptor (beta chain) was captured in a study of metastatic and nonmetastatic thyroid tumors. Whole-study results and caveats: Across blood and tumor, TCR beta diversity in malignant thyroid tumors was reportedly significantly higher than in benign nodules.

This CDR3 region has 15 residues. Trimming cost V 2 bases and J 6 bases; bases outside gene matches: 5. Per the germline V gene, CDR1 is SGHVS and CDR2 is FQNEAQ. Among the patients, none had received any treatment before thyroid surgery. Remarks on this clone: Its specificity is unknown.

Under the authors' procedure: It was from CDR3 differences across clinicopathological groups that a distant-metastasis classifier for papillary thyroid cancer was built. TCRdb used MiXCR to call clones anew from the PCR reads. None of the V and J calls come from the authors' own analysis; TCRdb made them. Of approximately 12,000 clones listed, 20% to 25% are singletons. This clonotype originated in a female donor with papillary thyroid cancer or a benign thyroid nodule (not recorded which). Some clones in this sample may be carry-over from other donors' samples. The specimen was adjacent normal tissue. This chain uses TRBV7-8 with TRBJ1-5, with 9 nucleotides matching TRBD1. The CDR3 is CASSLSTGGGQPQHF. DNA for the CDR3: TGTGCCAGCAGCTTATCGACAGGGGGTGGTCAGCCCCAGCATTTT.